Presented here are 28 T cell receptor beta chains from one specimen sequenced in a study of blood T cell repertoires in COVID-19. The method was immunoSEQ multiplex PCR; TCRdb's version includes in-frame clones alone and lacks a portion of them. The data show roughly 180,000 clones, less than 85% seen once. Input material: peripheral blood. All receptors derive from an elderly woman with active or convalescent COVID-19.

The CDR3 nucleotides are TGCGCCAGCAGCAAGGACACCGGTGAGACTGAAGCTTTCTTT. Residues: CASSKDTGETEAFF. The V call is TRBV5-1, the J call TRBJ1-1, with D tentatively TRBD1 (5 bases). Germline loops: CDR1 SGHRS, CDR2 YFSETQ. This CDR3 is built from 14 residues. Trimming removed 4 bases at V and 5 bases at J, with 15 bases between.

The chain has TRBV11-2 and TRBJ2-7; 8 bases are shared with TRBD1. Trimming removed 4 bases from V and 6 bases from J; junction bases left unmatched: 14. The CDR3 covers 16 residues. The germline V gene has CDR1 SGHAT and CDR2 FQNNGV. The CDR3 DNA reads TGTGCCAGCAGCTCTGACCCGCAGGGGGCACGGACCGAGCAGTACTTC. Its protein is CASSSDPQGARTEQYF.

This chain joins TRBV14 and TRBJ2-7; 9 positions match TRBD2. Unmatched junction bases numbered 13, after V lost 4 bases and J lost 6 bases. CDR3 length: 16 residues. Germline V gene data show CDR1 as SGHDN and CDR2 as FVKESK. The chain's CDR3 is CASSPPIIAGASEQYF. The CDR3 DNA follows: TGTGCCAGCAGCCCTCCCATTATAGCGGGAGCCTCCGAGCAGTACTTC.

The V call is TRBV2, the J call TRBJ1-4; no reliable D call. Germline assignment: CDR1 SNHLY and CDR2 FYNNEI. The V gene lost 5 bases and the J gene lost 5 bases, with 12 bases spanning the gap. This CDR3 has 14 residues. CDR3 nucleotides: TGTGCCAGCAGTCCCCGGGAGCTAAATGAAAAACTGTTTTTT. The encoded protein is CASSPRELNEKLFF.

J is TRBJ2-3 and V is TRBV30, with 7 bases identical to TRBD2. The CDR3 runs to 13 residues. Germline assignment: CDR1 GTSNPN and CDR2 SVGIG (reference sequence). The trim removed 4 bases at V and 2 bases at J, leaving 3 bases unmatched. CDR3 nucleotide sequence: TGTGCCTGGACTAGCGGAAACACAGATACGCAGTATTTT. It is translated as CAWTSGNTDTQYF.

The chain uses TRBV21-1 and TRBJ2-1; the table assigns TRBD2, which was not confirmed against the DNA. TRBV21-1 is flagged as a pseudogene. The CDR3 is 17 residues long. The CDR3 DNA reads as TGTGCCAGGGACTGCTTGGGGGAGGGCCCCCCATACAATGAGCAGTTCTTC. The encoded protein is CARDCLGEGPPYNEQFF.

The chain recombines TRBV6-5 with TRBJ2-6, with D possibly TRBD2 on 6 matching bases. This CDR3 region has 14 residues. The V end was cut by 6 bases, the J end by 5 bases, with 11 bases between. Germline V gene lookup returns CDR1 MNHEY and CDR2 SVGAGI. CDR3 protein: CASRSGGRANVLTF. CDR3 sequence (DNA): TGTGCCAGCAGGTCCGGGGGTCGGGCCAACGTCCTGACTTTC.

The V and J genes are TRBV11-2 and TRBJ1-1; 11 bases are a match to TRBD1. Germline V gene sequence: CDR1 SGHAT, CDR2 FQNNGV. V was pared by 5 bases and J by 4 bases, with 3 bases of the junction left unmatched. This CDR3 region has 14 residues. The DNA for the CDR3 is TGTGCCAGCAGCCGTGGGACAGGGGGCACTGAAGCTTTCTTT. Protein product: CASSRGTGGTEAFF.

This clone was detected once. CDR3 nucleotide sequence: TGTGCCAGTAGCCGAAGCACCGCCGGGACAGGGGCTCGAAGAAGCTCCTACGAGCAGTACTTC. Translated, it gives CASSRSTAGTGARRSSYEQYF. The chain uses TRBV19 and TRBJ2-7; 10 bases fit TRBD1. The CDR3 length is 21 residues. Looked up from germline, CDR1 is LNHDA and CDR2 is SQIVND (reference sequence). With 6 bases clipped from V and 0 bases from J, the junction kept 23 bases outside the gene matches.

V usage is TRBV21-1 and J usage is TRBJ2-5; the tabulated D call, TRBD2, remains unverified against the DNA. TRBV21-1 is a documented pseudogene. The CDR3 sequence is 14 residues long. CDR3: CASSNTGSQETQYF. As DNA, the CDR3 is TGTGCCAGCAGCAACACCGGGTCTCAAGAGACCCAGTACTTC.

The rearrangement links TRBV12-3 or TRBV12-4 to TRBJ1-5; D is undetermined. The CDR3 consists of 12 residues. V gave up 6 bases and J gave up 9 bases, with 12 bases separating them. DNA of the CDR3: TGTGCCAGCAGGCTACCGTTTGGGCCCCAGCATTTT. This gives the protein CASRLPFGPQHF.

This clone was counted a single time. CDR3 amino acids: CAISRDIEYNEQFF. Here the CDR3 DNA reads TGTGCCATCAGCCGGGACATTGAATACAATGAGCAGTTCTTC. The rearrangement uses TRBV10-3 and TRBJ2-1, with D maybe TRBD1 (6 bases). The CDR3 loop spans 14 amino acids. Germline CDR1 reads ENHRY; CDR2 reads SYGVKD. Trimming removed 6 bases from V and 4 bases from J, with 13 bases in between.

The chain joins TRBV6-1 to TRBJ1-1; no clear D. This CDR3 is built from 13 residues. Germline V gene lookup returns CDR1 MNHNS and CDR2 SASEGT. The V end was cut by 3 bases, the J end by 7 bases, with 12 bases between. CDR3 region: CASSEEWANEAFF. The CDR3 DNA reads as TGTGCCAGCAGTGAGGAATGGGCGAATGAAGCTTTCTTT.

V usage is TRBV30 and J usage is TRBJ1-2, with TRBD1 matching 7 bases. Germline assignment: CDR1 GTSNPN and CDR2 SVGIG (reference sequence). The CDR3 loop spans 11 amino acids. V trimming: 3 bases; J trimming: 5 bases; junction bases outside the gene matches: 0. CDR3 coding DNA: TGTGCCTGGAGGACAGGGTATGGCTACACCTTC. Translated, it gives CAWRTGYGYTF.

For the CDR3, the DNA is TGTGCCAGCAGTCCCCCGACAGGGGTCGGGCTTGGCACTGAAGCTTTCTTT. This codes for CASSPPTGVGLGTEAFF. V and J are TRBV28 and TRBJ1-1; the match to TRBD1 covers 8 bases. The CDR3 is 17 residues long. The junction had 15 bases not matched to a gene; V was cut back by 5 bases and J by 4 bases. Germline V gives CDR1 MDHEN, CDR2 SYDVKM. Based on the CDR3 plus reference TRBV28 and TRBJ1-1, the full variable domain is DVKVTQSSRYLVKRTGEKVFLECVQDMDHENMFWYRQDPGLGLRLIYFSYDVKMKEKGDIPEGYSVSREKKERFSLILESASTNQTSMYLCASSPPTGVGLGTEAFFGQGTRLTVV.

This clone appeared once. The rearrangement links TRBV9 to TRBJ2-1; D not certain. The V gene's germline CDR1 is SGDLS and CDR2 YYNGEE. The V and J ends lost 0 bases and 2 bases respectively, with 21 bases between them. The CDR3 is made up of 19 amino acids. The chain's CDR3 is CASSVGPMVLADTYNEQFF. CDR3 DNA sequence: TGTGCCAGCAGCGTAGGGCCCATGGTCTTAGCAGATACCTACAATGAGCAGTTCTTC.

The chain links TRBV18 to TRBJ2-5; D is unresolved. V was cut by 0 bases and J by 0 bases, with 5 bases left in between. The CDR3 has 14 amino acids. The germline CDR1 and CDR2 sequences are KGHSH and LQKENI. DNA of the CDR3: TGTGCCAGCTCACCACCGGCCCACCAAGAGACCCAGTACTTC. The encoded protein is CASSPPAHQETQYF.

This chain links TRBV18 with TRBJ2-7; TRBD2 matches at 7 bases. Germline CDR1 and CDR2: KGHSH and LQKENI. The CDR3 has 15 amino acids. Trimming at V came to 3 bases and at J to 6 bases, leaving 11 bases not matched to a gene. This chain's CDR3 is CASSPYQRGASEQYF. The CDR3 coding sequence is TGTGCCAGCTCACCGTACCAGCGGGGAGCTTCCGAGCAGTACTTC.

This CDR3 reads CASSLAGADYGYTF. Written as DNA, the CDR3 is TGCGCCAGCAGCTTGGCTGGGGCGGACTATGGCTACACCTTC. V and J are TRBV5-1 and TRBJ1-2, with a tentative D call TRBD1 (5 bases). Between the trimmed V and J ends, which lost 0 bases and 3 bases, there was a span of 9 bases. This CDR3 contains 14 residues. The germline CDR1 and CDR2 sequences are SGHRS and YFSETQ.

The CDR3 protein is CASKTEMNTEAFF. CDR3 bases: TGTGCCAGCAAGACAGAAATGAACACTGAAGCTTTCTTT. The chain has TRBV28 and TRBJ1-1; tentatively, D is TRBD1 (5 bases). The CDR3 length is 13 residues. Germline CDR1 is MDHEN and CDR2 is SYDVKM. V lost 7 bases, J lost 0 bases, and 9 bases lay in between.

The chain employs TRBV5-1 and TRBJ1-1; D not certain. V lost 3 bases, J lost 7 bases, and 22 bases lay in between. The CDR3 runs to 16 residues. CDR1 is SGHRS and CDR2 is YFSETQ in the germline V gene. The CDR3 sequence: CASSSLQSARAFEAFF. DNA for the CDR3: TGCGCCAGCAGCTCCCTCCAGTCAGCGAGGGCCTTTGAAGCTTTCTTT.

This chain joins TRBV24-1 and TRBJ2-1, with 11 bases aligning to TRBD2. Per germline, CDR1 KGHDR and CDR2 SFDVKD. The length of the CDR3 is 16 residues. J was trimmed by 1 base and V by 4 bases; bases with no gene match: 2. The CDR3 region is CATSETSGSSYNEQFF. The CDR3 bases are TGTGCCACCAGTGAAACTAGCGGGAGTTCCTACAATGAGCAGTTCTTC.

The chain employs TRBV5-6 and TRBJ1-5; tentative D call: TRBD1 (5 bases). Per germline, CDR1 SGHDT and CDR2 YYEEEE. V was shortened by 3 bases and J by 4 bases, with 14 bases between the two germline ends. This CDR3 spans 15 amino acids. The CDR3 bases are TGTGCCAGCAGCTCCTCGGGGGGGGGTAATCAGCCCCAGCATTTT. It codes for CASSSSGGGNQPQHF.

The chain recombines TRBV18 with TRBJ2-3; TRBD2 aligns across 13 bases. The CDR3 runs 17 residues. Germline-derived CDR1 and CDR2 are KGHSH and LQKENI. Trimming removed 3 bases from V and 5 bases from J; junction bases left unmatched: 8. The CDR3 coding sequence is TGTGCCAGCTCACCGCCGACTAGCGGGAGGTTGGGAGATACGCAGTATTTT. This sequence encodes CASSPPTSGRLGDTQYF.

In its sample, this clone was seen a few times. The chain combines TRBV3-1 (or the pseudogene TRBV3-2) with TRBJ1-2; tentatively, D is TRBD1 (6 bases). The CDR3 is 14 residues long. Germline CDR1 and CDR2: LGHDT and YNNKEL (reference sequence). V gave up 1 base and J gave up 6 bases, with 12 bases separating them. CDR3 sequence: CASSQVRQADGYTF. CDR3 coding DNA: TGTGCCAGCAGCCAAGTACGACAGGCGGATGGCTACACCTTC.

This clone is a singleton in its sample. Other nucleotide sequences in the sample specify the same CDR3. The chain uses TRBV5-1 and TRBJ1-6; no definite D call. This CDR3 is 15 amino acids long. CDR1 and CDR2 from the germline V gene are SGHRS and YFSETQ. Deletions cut 0 bases from V and 0 bases from J, with 4 bases between. The CDR3 nucleotides are TGCGCCAGCAGCTTGGAGAGCTCCTATAATTCACCCCTCCACTTT. Its protein product is CASSLESSYNSPLHF.

The rearrangement links TRBV19 to TRBJ1-1, with D perhaps TRBD1 (6 bases). The CDR3 runs 15 residues. Trimming left V 5 bases short and J 0 bases short, with 13 bases between. Germline V CDR1 and CDR2: LNHDA, SQIVND (reference sequence). For the CDR3, the DNA is TGTGCCAGTAGTTACAGGGCGAGGGTGAACACTGAAGCTTTCTTT. This codes for CASSYRARVNTEAFF.

The chain combines TRBV2 with TRBJ2-7; no clear D. The CDR3 runs to 12 residues. The germline gives CDR1 SNHLY, CDR2 FYNNEI. Deletions cut 1 base from V and 4 bases from J, with 5 bases between. The CDR3: CASSEGEYEQYF. DNA for the CDR3: TGTGCCAGCAGTGAAGGAGAGTACGAGCAGTACTTC.